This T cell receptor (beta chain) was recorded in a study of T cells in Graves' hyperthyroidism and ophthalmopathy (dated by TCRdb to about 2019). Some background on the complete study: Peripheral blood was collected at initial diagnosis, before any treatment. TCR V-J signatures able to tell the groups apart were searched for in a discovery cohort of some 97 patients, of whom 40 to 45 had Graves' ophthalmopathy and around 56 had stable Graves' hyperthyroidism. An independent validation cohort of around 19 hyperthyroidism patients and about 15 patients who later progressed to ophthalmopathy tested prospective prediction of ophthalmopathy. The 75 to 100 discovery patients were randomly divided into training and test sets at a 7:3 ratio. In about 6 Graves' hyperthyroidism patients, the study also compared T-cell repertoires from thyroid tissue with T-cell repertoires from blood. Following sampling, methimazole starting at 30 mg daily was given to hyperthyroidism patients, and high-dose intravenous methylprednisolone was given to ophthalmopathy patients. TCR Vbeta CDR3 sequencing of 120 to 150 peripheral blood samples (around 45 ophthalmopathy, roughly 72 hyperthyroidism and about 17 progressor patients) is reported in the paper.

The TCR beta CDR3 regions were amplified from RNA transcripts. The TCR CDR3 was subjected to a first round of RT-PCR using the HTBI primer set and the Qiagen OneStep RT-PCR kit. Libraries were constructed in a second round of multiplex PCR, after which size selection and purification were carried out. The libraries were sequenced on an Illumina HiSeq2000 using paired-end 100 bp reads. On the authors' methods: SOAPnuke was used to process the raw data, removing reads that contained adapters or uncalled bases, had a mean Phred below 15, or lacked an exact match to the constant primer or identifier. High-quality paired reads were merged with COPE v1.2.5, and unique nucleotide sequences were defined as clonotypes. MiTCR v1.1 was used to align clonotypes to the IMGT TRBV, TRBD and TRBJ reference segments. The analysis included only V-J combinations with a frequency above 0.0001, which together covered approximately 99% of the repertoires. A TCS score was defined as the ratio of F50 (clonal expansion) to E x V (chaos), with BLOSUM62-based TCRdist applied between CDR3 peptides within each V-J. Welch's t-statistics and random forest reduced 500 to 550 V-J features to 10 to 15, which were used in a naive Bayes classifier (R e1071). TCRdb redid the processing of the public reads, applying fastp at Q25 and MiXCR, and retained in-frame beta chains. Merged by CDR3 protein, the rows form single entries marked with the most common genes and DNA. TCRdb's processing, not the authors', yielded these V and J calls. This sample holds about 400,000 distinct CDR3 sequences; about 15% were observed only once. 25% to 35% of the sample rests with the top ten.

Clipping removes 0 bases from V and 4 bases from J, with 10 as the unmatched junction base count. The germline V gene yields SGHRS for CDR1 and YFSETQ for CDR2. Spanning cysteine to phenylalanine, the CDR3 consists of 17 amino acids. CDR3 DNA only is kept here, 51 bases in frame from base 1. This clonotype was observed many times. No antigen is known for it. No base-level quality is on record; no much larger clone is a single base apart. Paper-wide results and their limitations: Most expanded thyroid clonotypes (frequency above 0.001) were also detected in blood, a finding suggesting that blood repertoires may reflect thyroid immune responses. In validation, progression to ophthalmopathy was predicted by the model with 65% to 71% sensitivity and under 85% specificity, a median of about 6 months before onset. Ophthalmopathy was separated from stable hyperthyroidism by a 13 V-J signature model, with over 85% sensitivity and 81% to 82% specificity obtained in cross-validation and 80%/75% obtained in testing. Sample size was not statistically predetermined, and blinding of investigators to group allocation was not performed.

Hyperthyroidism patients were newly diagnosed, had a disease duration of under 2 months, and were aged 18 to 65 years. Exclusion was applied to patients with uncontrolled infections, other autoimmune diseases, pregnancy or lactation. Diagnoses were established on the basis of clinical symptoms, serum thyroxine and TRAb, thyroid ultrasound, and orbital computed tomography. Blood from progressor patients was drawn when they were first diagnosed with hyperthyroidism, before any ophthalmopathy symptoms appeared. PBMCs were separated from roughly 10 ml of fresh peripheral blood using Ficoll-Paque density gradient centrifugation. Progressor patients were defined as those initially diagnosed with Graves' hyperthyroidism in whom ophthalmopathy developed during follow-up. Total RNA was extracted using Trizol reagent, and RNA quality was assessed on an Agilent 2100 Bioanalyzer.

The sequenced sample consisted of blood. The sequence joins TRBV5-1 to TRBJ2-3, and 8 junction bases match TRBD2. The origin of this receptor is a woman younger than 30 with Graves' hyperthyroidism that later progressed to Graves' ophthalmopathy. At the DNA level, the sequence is TGCGCCAGCAGCTTGGAGGGCATCGGGAGGGCCTCAGATACGCAGTATTTT. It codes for CASSLEGIGRASDTQYF.